This T cell receptor beta chain was sequenced during a study of T cell repertoires in cytomegalovirus infection. Study-wide context: HLA-B-restricted CMV epitopes that are well studied were used alongside recently identified HLA-C-restricted ones. Public TCR beta signatures were indicative of both CMV infection and a matching HLA type. Study-level results: There were HLA-C-restricted CMV-specific TCR beta clonotypes dominating the ex vivo response.

TCRdb reanalysed the reads using MiXCR and keeps one entry per CDR3 protein. There are roughly 80,000 distinct CDR3 sequences in the sample; roughly 39% occur only once, and 80% to 95% lies in the top ten. The table lists this clonotype with a few counts. The antigen is not known. Looked up from germline, CDR1 is SGHRS and CDR2 is YFSETQ. Trimming shortened V by 7 bases and J by 5 bases, and 25 bases separated the two germline ends. CDR3 size: 16 residues. V and J are TRBV5-1 and TRBJ2-7, with D perhaps TRBD2 (6 bases). The TCR was taken from a human donor in good health (CMV status not recorded). Some clones in this sample may be carry-over from other donors' samples. Sequenced material: CD8+ T cells from cultured PBMCs, taken from culture after CMV antigen stimulation. This chain's CDR3 is CASGGAPDGSSHEQYF. For the CDR3, the DNA is TGCGCCAGCGGCGGGGCGCCGGACGGGTCAAGTCACGAGCAGTACTTC.